Below, 18 T cell receptor beta chains from the same sample are listed, as sequenced in a study of shared clonotypes between healthy human individuals. Naive-designated CD8 cells lacked CD45RO, were positively enriched for CCR7, and omitted terminally differentiated effector memory CD45RA+ cells. Repertoires were generated with immunoSEQ multiplex PCR, while TCRdb's copy carries only in-frame clones and drops some. This repertoire shows about 2.1 million clones, around 95% found once; its top ten account for approximately 1.7%. Source material: naive CD8+ T cells from PBMCs. The source of these receptors is a man younger than 35 in good health. Some clones in this sample may be carry-over from other donors' samples.

The gene calls are TRBV9 and TRBJ2-7; D is ambiguous. In germline, CDR1 is SGDLS, CDR2 YYNGEE. CDR3 length equals 14 residues. V was pared by 3 bases and J by 2 bases, with 12 bases between. CDR3: CASSARSPPYEQYF. The CDR3 DNA reads TGTGCCAGCAGCGCCCGGTCCCCTCCCTACGAGCAGTACTTC.

V and J are TRBV25-1 and TRBJ2-4, with D perhaps being TRBD1 or TRBD2 (5 bases each). Germline-derived CDR1 and CDR2 are MGHDK and SYGVNS. The CDR3 totals 17 residues. Trimming took 1 base from V and 7 from J, leaving 20 bases between them. The CDR3 DNA follows: TGTGCCAGCAGTGAATCAAGGCAGGGACCTATGAGGAACATTCAGTACTTC. As protein: CASSESRQGPMRNIQYF.

CDR3 nucleotide sequence: TGCGCCAGCAGCCAAGACCTACAGGGGGCTGACACTGAAGCTTTCTTT. As protein: CASSQDLQGADTEAFF. This chain links TRBV4-1 with TRBJ1-1, with TRBD1 matching over 9 bases. Germline loops: CDR1 MGHRA, CDR2 YSYEKL. The CDR3 length is 16 residues. After removal of 0 bases from V and 3 bases from J, the junction contained 5 bases not matched to a gene.

The chain has TRBV28 and TRBJ2-3, with a possible D match to TRBD1 (5 bases). Trimming shortened V by 1 base and J by 4 bases, and 21 bases separated the two germline ends. Germline CDR1 reads MDHEN; CDR2 reads SYDVKM. The CDR3 length is 18 residues. CDR3 in DNA: TGTGCCAGCAGTTTATCTTCTGGGGCAGGTGGATTTGCAGATACGCAGTATTTT. Its translation is CASSLSSGAGGFADTQYF.

The genes are TRBV2 and TRBJ1-5; perhaps TRBD1 as D (6 bases). Per germline, CDR1 SNHLY and CDR2 FYNNEI. Trimming removed 8 bases from V and 3 bases from J, with 23 bases in between. The CDR3 is 17 residues long. In DNA, the CDR3 is TGTGCCAGCCGGGCCCTGATGGCAGGGGCTCTCAATCAGCCCCAGCATTTT. It yields the protein CASRALMAGALNQPQHF.

V and J are TRBV9 and TRBJ1-4, with TRBD1 matching 7 bases. The V gene end was trimmed by 4 bases and the J gene end by 1 base; junction bases not matched to a gene: 4. CDR1 and CDR2 (germline): SGDLS, YYNGEE. The CDR3 loop spans 15 amino acids. The CDR3 bases are TGTGCCAGCAGCCCCTGGGACAGAACTAATGAAAAACTGTTTTTT. Translating it yields CASSPWDRTNEKLFF.

This chain joins TRBV19 and TRBJ2-1; D gene uncertain. This CDR3 comprises 13 residues. Germline V CDR1 and CDR2: LNHDA, SQIVND (reference sequence). Trimming removed 4 bases from V and 7 bases from J, with 11 bases in between. CDR3 coding DNA: TGTGCCAGTAGTACCGGAGCGAGGAATGAGCAGTTCTTC. Protein: CASSTGARNEQFF. The full variable domain, with the rest looked up from reference TRBV19 and TRBJ2-1, is DGGITQSPKYLFRKEGQNVTLSCEQNLNHDAMYWYRQDPGQGLRLIYYSQIVNDFQKGDIAEGYSVSREKKESFPLTVTSAQKNPTAFYLCASSTGARNEQFFGPGTRLTVL.

The rearrangement links TRBV28 to TRBJ2-7, with D possibly being TRBD2 (5 bases). CDR1 is MDHEN, CDR2 SYDVKM, per germline. This CDR3 spans 15 amino acids. Trimming took 1 base from V and 2 from J, leaving 12 bases between them. The CDR3 nucleotides read TGTGCCAGCAGTTTATTAAGGACTCGTCCCTACGAGCAGTACTTC. As protein: CASSLLRTRPYEQYF.

This chain joins TRBV7-6 and TRBJ2-1, with D maybe TRBD2 (5 bases). V was trimmed by 4 bases and J by 6 bases, leaving 7 bases between them. CDR3 length: 12 residues. CDR1 SGHVS and CDR2 FNYEAQ come from the germline V gene. CDR3 in amino acids: CASSSEVNEQFF. The CDR3 DNA reads TGTGCCAGCAGCTCGGAGGTCAATGAGCAGTTCTTC.

The chain carries TRBV19 and TRBJ1-5; D remains ambiguous. The CDR3 consists of 17 residues. Trimming took off 3 bases at V and 1 base at J, with 16 bases between the two ends. CDR1 and CDR2 from the germline V gene are LNHDA and SQIVND (reference sequence). CDR3 residues: CASSIPNIGRSNQPQHF. The CDR3 bases are TGTGCCAGTAGTATCCCCAATATAGGACGGAGCAATCAGCCCCAGCATTTT.

The genes are TRBV11-2 and TRBJ2-2; 7 bases are shared with TRBD2. Trimming cost V 1 base and J 4 bases; bases outside gene matches: 12. There are 18 residues in the CDR3. CDR1 and CDR2 from the germline V gene are SGHAT and FQNNGV. The CDR3 region has the DNA TGTGCCAGCAGCTTAGGGTTGGGCGGGAGTGGCATCACCGGGGAGCTGTTTTTT. Its translation is CASSLGLGGSGITGELFF.

The rearrangement joins TRBV4-1 to TRBJ2-1; D not certain. Germline CDR1 reads MGHRA; CDR2 reads YSYEKL. This CDR3 spans 14 amino acids. V lost 5 bases and J 4 bases, leaving 12 bases between the germline ends. CDR3 coding DNA: TGCGCCAGCAGCGAAAGTCGGGTTTACAATGAGCAGTTCTTC. This translates into CASSESRVYNEQFF.

This clone was observed a handful of times. The V and J genes are TRBV5-1 and TRBJ2-7; a possible D gene is TRBD2 (6 bases). V gave up 2 bases and J gave up 2 bases, with 20 bases separating them. The germline gives CDR1 SGHRS, CDR2 YFSETQ. The CDR3 loop spans 17 amino acids. This CDR3 is CASSFPMEGGKPYEQYF. The CDR3 DNA sequence: TGCGCCAGCAGCTTCCCGATGGAGGGAGGTAAGCCCTACGAGCAGTACTTC.

This clone was seen more than once but under ten times. The V and J genes are TRBV30 and TRBJ1-1; 9 bases match TRBD1. J was trimmed by 0 bases and V by 3 bases; bases with no gene match: 11. This CDR3 spans 17 amino acids. Germline V gene data show CDR1 as GTSNPN and CDR2 as SVGIG (reference sequence). Written as DNA, the CDR3 is TGTGCCTGGAGCCCTCGGACAGGGGTCACCTTGAACACTGAAGCTTTCTTT. It yields the protein CAWSPRTGVTLNTEAFF.

The rearrangement joins TRBV7-9 to TRBJ2-7; 8 positions agree with TRBD1. J gave up 5 bases and V 5 bases, and 11 bases lay outside the gene matches. The V gene's germline CDR1 is SEHNR and CDR2 FQNEAQ (reference sequence). CDR3 length: 15 amino acids. The CDR3 sequence is CASSLGTGLAHEQYF. The CDR3 DNA sequence: TGTGCCAGCAGCCTTGGGACAGGTCTCGCCCACGAGCAGTACTTC. Combining the CDR3 with reference TRBV7-9 and TRBJ2-7 gives the whole variable domain DTGVSQNPRHKITKRGQNVTFRCDPISEHNRLYWYRQTLGQGPEFLTYFQNEAQLEKSRLLSDRFSAERPKGSFSTLEIQRTEQGDSAMYLCASSLGTGLAHEQYFGPGTRLTVT.

This clone was detected only once. CDR3 residues: CAISARDSLTSGANVLTF. Written as DNA, the CDR3 is TGTGCCATCAGCGCCAGGGACAGCTTAACTTCTGGGGCCAACGTCCTGACTTTC. The rearrangement uses TRBV10-3 and TRBJ2-6, with TRBD1 matching over 7 bases. V dropped 6 bases and J dropped 1; count of bases not matched to a gene: 12. The CDR3 is made up of 18 amino acids. Germline CDR1 reads ENHRY; CDR2 reads SYGVKD.

This chain connects TRBV2 to TRBJ1-2; D is possibly TRBD1 (5 bases). Germline lookup yields CDR1 SNHLY and CDR2 FYNNEI. Trimming shortened V by 8 bases and J by 4 bases, and 14 bases separated the two germline ends. This CDR3 is built from 13 residues. The CDR3 DNA sequence: TGTGCCAGCGAGGAGGGGCTGAGCTATGGCTACACCTTC. As protein: CASEEGLSYGYTF.

This chain uses TRBV28 with TRBJ1-5, with 7 bases that match TRBD1. Per germline, CDR1 MDHEN and CDR2 SYDVKM. This CDR3 is built from 17 residues. Trimming took 3 bases from V and 0 from J; bases not matched to a gene: 8. Here the CDR3 DNA reads TGTGCCAGCAGTTTTATCCCGACAGGGACTAGCAATCAGCCCCAGCATTTT. This codes for CASSFIPTGTSNQPQHF.